One sample yielded the 8 T cell receptor beta chains listed below, sequenced in a study of T-cell memory formation after mild COVID-19. Each CDR3 protein is one row after TCRdb ran MiXCR on the 5' RACE reads. The data show roughly 610,000 distinct CDR3 sequences, approximately 15% seen once. Material: PBMCs or a T cell subset sorted from them (not recorded which). Source of these receptors: an adult woman who had mild COVID-19 (a few samples of this study predate the infection). Cell type and time point are not known.

This clonotype was detected ten times or more. The chain links TRBV12-3 or TRBV12-4 to TRBJ2-1; 10 bases match TRBD1. With V trimmed by 5 bases and J by 6 bases, 4 bases remained unmatched. This CDR3 comprises 14 residues. The CDR3 loop reads CASSPGQGFNEQFF. CDR3 nucleotide sequence: TGTGCCAGCAGTCCGGGACAGGGGTTCAATGAGCAGTTCTTC.

The gene calls are TRBV12-3 or TRBV12-4 and TRBJ2-7, with 10 nucleotides matching TRBD1. The CDR3 covers 12 residues. With 10 bases clipped from V and 3 bases from J, the junction kept 3 bases outside the gene matches. The CDR3 reads CATGQGIYEQYF. The CDR3 region has the DNA TGTGCCACGGGACAGGGGATCTACGAGCAGTACTTC.

This clonotype was found many times. The chain uses TRBV25-1 and TRBJ2-7; D is perhaps TRBD1 (5 bases). The CDR3 consists of 13 residues. Germline V gene data show CDR1 as MGHDK and CDR2 as SYGVNS. V lost 3 bases and J 2 bases, leaving 8 bases between the germline ends. CDR3 amino acids: CASSEATAYEQYF. CDR3 DNA sequence: TGTGCCAGCAGTGAGGCGACAGCCTACGAGCAGTACTTC.

The chain has TRBV7-9 and TRBJ2-1, with 8 bases aligning to TRBD1. V gave up 7 bases and J gave up 5 bases; unmatched junction bases: 19. Germline CDR1 SEHNR, CDR2 FQNEAQ (reference sequence). The CDR3 extends over 18 amino acids. The CDR3 nucleotides read TGTGCCAGCACCATTAGGGGCCTAGACAGGGGACCACACAATGAGCAGTTCTTC. Translating gives CASTIRGLDRGPHNEQFF.

This clonotype was recorded many times. The rearrangement joins TRBV6-1 to TRBJ1-1, with D tentatively TRBD1 (6 bases). Trimming took off 5 bases at V and 5 bases at J, with 9 bases between the two ends. This CDR3 region has 12 residues. Per the germline V gene, CDR1 is MNHNS and CDR2 is SASEGT. Here the CDR3 reads CASSRDRTEAFF. CDR3 coding DNA: TGTGCCAGCAGTCGAGACAGGACTGAAGCTTTCTTT.

The gene calls are TRBV12-3 or TRBV12-4 and TRBJ2-3, with TRBD2 identical over 11 bases. The V and J ends lost 1 base and 5 bases, in that order; junction bases with no gene match: 5. This CDR3 region has 16 residues. The CDR3 here is CASSLGSGGAIDTQYF. In DNA form, the CDR3 reads TGTGCCAGCAGTTTAGGTAGCGGGGGGGCAATAGATACGCAGTATTTT.

This clonotype was seen a few times. The CDR3 here is CSAFSWDATDGYTF. In nucleotides, the CDR3 is TGCAGTGCTTTCTCATGGGACGCCACGGACGGCTACACCTTC. The genes are TRBV20-1 and TRBJ1-2, with D perhaps TRBD1 (5 bases). The CDR3 contains 14 residues. CDR1 and CDR2 (germline): DFQATT, SNEGSKA (reference sequence). V was shortened by 5 bases and J by 8 bases, with 21 bases between the two germline ends.

This clonotype has just a few counts. V gene TRBV4-1 combines with J gene TRBJ2-2, with D unresolved. Germline values: CDR1 MGHRA, CDR2 YSYEKL. CDR3 size: 16 residues. Trimming took 4 bases from V and 3 from J, leaving 15 bases between them. The CDR3 DNA is TGCGCCAGCAGCCTGTCGGGCCCAGGCCACACCGGGGAGCTGTTTTTT. Encoded protein: CASSLSGPGHTGELFF.